This T cell receptor beta chain was captured by sequencing in a study of blood T cell repertoires in COVID-19. About the study: Sources were T cells, B-cell-depleted T cells, or PBMCs; the material itself was cDNA or gDNA.

Source study methods: How many nucleated cells were present was estimated from reference gene primer amplification. Method: immunoSEQ multiplex PCR; TCRdb's copy keeps in-frame clones and lacks some. The D gene and trimming were derived from the DNA, and the V and J assignments and clone size from that table. Of roughly 75,000 clones in the sample, around 79% were seen once. The source material was peripheral blood. The TCR was taken from a man in his fifties or sixties with acute or convalescent COVID-19.

The CDR3 bases are TGCAGCGTTGAGGCAGTGGGAAACACCATATATTTT. It translates to CSVEAVGNTIYF. The chain recombines TRBV29-1 with TRBJ1-3; no definite D call. V was clipped by 3 bases and J by 4 bases, with 7 bases between them. This CDR3 is built from 12 residues. Germline-derived CDR1 and CDR2 are SQVTM and ANQGSEA.